Included here is one T cell receptor (beta chain) sequence, with context. Its target is unknown. V gave up 5 bases and J gave up 5 bases; unmatched junction bases: 9. Germline loops: CDR1 LNHDA, CDR2 SQIVND (reference sequence). This CDR3 region has 15 residues. 60 Vbeta and 13 Jbeta primers were used in PCR. Clones were sequenced by immunoSEQ multiplex PCR, and TCRdb holds only the in-frame ones, with some missing. The table includes around 130,000 clones, around four fifths detected once. The data originate from a study of cytomegalovirus exposure and HLA in healthy donors. Study conclusions and caveats: The likely explanation for a cluster of highly shared sequence variants was sequencing artifact.

Material for sequencing was PBMCs. The source of this sequence is a woman aged 40 to 55 in good health and CMV-seropositive. The chain is built from TRBV19 and TRBJ1-2; 9 positions match TRBD1. This chain's CDR3 is CASSAWDRVQYGYTF. The CDR3 DNA follows: TGTGCCAGTAGTGCGTGGGACAGGGTACAGTATGGCTACACCTTC.